This TCR beta chain was documented in a study of CD8+ T cells in alopecia areata. Treatment described: oral pan-JAK inhibitor, 5-10 mg twice daily. Extraction and reverse transcription of RNA yielded cDNA as the sequencing template. The data were produced by immunoSEQ multiplex PCR, yet TCRdb's version contains in-frame clones alone and is incomplete. The profile covers 130,000 or so clones, with around 60% appearing a single time and around 5.7% taken by the ten largest. Trimming cost V 4 bases and J 0 bases, with 10 bases left between them. The germline V gene has CDR1 MGHRA and CDR2 YSYEKL. This CDR3 comprises 15 residues.

Sequencing was performed on CD4+ T cells sorted from blood, taken at week 4, from a patient treated with tofacitinib. This receptor was obtained from a human donor with alopecia areata. The chain has TRBV4-1 and TRBJ1-5, with a weak D call TRBD1 (6 bases). CDR3 DNA sequence: TGCGCCAGCAGCCTTAAGGACAGTAGCAATCAGCCCCAGCATTTT. Translated: CASSLKDSSNQPQHF.